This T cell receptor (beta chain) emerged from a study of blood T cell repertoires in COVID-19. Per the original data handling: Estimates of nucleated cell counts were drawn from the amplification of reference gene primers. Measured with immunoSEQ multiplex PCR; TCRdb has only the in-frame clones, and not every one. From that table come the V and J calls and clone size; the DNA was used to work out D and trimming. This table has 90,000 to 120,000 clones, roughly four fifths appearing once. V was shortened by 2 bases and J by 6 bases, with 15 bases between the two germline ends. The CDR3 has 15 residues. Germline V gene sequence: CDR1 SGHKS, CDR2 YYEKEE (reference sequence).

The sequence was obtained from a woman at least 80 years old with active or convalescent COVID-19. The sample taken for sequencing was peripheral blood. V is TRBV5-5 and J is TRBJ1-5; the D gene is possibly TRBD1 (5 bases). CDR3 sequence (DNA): TGTGCCAGCAGCTTAAGGACCCAGGGAACTCAGCCCCAGCATTTT. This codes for CASSLRTQGTQPQHF.